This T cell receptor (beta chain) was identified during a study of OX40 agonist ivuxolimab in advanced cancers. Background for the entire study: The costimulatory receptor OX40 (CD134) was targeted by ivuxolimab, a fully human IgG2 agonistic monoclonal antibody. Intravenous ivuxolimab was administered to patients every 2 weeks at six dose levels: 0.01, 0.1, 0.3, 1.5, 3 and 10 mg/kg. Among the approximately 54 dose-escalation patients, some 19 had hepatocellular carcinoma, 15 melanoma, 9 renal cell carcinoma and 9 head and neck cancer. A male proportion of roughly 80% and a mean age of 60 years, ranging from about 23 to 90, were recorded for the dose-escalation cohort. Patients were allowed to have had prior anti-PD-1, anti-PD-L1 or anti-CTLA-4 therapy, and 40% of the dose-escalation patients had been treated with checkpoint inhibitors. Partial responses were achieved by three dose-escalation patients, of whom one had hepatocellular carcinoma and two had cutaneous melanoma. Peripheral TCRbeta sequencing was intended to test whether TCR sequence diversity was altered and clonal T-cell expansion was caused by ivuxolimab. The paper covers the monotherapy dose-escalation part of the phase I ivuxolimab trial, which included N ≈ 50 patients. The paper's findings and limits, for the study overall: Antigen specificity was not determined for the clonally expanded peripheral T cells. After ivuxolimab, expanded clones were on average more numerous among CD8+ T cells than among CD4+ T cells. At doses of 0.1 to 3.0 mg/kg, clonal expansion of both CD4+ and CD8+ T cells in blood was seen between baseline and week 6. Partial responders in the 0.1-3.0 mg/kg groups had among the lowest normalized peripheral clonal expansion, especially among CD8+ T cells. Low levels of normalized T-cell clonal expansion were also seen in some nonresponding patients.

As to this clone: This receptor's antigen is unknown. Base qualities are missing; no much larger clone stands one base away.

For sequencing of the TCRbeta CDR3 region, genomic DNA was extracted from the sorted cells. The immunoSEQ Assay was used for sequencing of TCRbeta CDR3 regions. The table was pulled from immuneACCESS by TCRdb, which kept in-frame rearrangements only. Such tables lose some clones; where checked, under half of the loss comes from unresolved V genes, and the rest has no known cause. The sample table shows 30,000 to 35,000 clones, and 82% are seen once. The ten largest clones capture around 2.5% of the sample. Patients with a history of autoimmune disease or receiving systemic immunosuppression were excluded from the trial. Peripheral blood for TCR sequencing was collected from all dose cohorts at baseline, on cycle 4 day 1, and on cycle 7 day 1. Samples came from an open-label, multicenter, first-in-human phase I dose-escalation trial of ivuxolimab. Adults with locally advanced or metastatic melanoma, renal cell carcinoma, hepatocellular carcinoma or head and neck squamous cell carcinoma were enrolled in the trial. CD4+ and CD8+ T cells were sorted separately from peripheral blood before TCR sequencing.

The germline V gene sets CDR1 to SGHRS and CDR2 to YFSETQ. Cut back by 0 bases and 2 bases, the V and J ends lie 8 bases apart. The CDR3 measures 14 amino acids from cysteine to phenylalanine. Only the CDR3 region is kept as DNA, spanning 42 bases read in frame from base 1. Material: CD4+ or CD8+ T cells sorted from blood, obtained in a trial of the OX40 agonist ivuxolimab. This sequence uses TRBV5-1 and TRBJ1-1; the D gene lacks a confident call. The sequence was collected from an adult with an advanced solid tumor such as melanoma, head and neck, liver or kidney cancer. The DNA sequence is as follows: TGCGCCAGCAGCTTGGAACGGATCAACACTGAAGCTTTCTTT. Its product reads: CASSLERINTEAFF.